Reported below is one T cell receptor (beta chain). In the original workflow: Reference gene primer amplification gave estimated nucleated cell counts. TCRdb's copy holds only in-frame clones and misses some; the assay was immunoSEQ multiplex PCR. D and trimming come from the DNA, and the V and J calls and clone size come from that table. Of under 70,000 clones in the sample, around 86% were seen once. This sample was included in a study of blood T cell repertoires in COVID-19. In the study overall: Some COVID-19 samples were acute and others convalescent; all came from the United States, Italy and Spain. PBMCs, B-cell-depleted T cells, or T cells were the source of the cDNA or gDNA that made up the material.

What was sequenced was peripheral blood. The TCR was taken from a woman between 18 and 29 years old with acute or convalescent COVID-19.

CDR3 in amino acids: CASSVQGLSSGNTIYF. The DNA of the CDR3 is TGTGCCAGCAGTGTACAGGGTTTAAGCTCTGGAAACACCATATATTTT. The chain carries TRBV28 and TRBJ1-3; D might be TRBD1 (6 bases). From germline, CDR1 is MDHEN and CDR2 SYDVKM. The V end was cut by 5 bases, the J end by 0 bases, with 14 bases between. The CDR3 sequence is 16 residues long.